This entry describes one T cell receptor (beta chain). The antigen remains unidentified. This table comes from immunoSEQ multiplex PCR, and its TCRdb copy is limited to in-frame clones, with some not included. The data show nearly 60,000 clones, around 93% seen once. The CDR3 contains 14 residues. Germline loops: CDR1 GTSNPN, CDR2 SVGIG (reference sequence). The V end lost 5 bases, the J end lost 3 bases, and 13 bases lay between the germline ends. This sample is drawn from a study of PD-1 blockade in classical Hodgkin lymphoma. The study, taken as a whole, reports: Exclusion was applied to patients who started nivolumab under 1 year after ASCT.

Relapse after autologous stem cell transplantation occurred in every patient, and brentuximab vedotin exposure varied. This sample comprised peripheral blood mononuclear cells (PBMCs), obtained before the second cycle of nivolumab. The receptor comes from a human donor with classical Hodgkin lymphoma. The chain recombines TRBV30 with TRBJ2-2, with D possibly called TRBD1 or TRBD2 (7 bases each). Written as DNA, the CDR3 is TGTGCCTGGTTACAGGGGAGGGACACCGGGGAGCTGTTTTTT. Translation: CAWLQGRDTGELFF.